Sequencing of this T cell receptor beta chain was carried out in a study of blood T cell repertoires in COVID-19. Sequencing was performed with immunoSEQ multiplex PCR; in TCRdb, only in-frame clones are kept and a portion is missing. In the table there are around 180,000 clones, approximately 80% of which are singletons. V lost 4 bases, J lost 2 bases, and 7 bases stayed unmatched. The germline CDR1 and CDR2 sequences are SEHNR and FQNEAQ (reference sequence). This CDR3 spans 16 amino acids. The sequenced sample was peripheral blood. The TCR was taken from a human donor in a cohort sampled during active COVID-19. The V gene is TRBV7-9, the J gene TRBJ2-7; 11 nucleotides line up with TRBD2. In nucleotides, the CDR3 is TGTGCCAGCAGCTCTCATAGCGGGGGGGACCCCTACGAGCAGTACTTC. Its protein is CASSSHSGGDPYEQYF.